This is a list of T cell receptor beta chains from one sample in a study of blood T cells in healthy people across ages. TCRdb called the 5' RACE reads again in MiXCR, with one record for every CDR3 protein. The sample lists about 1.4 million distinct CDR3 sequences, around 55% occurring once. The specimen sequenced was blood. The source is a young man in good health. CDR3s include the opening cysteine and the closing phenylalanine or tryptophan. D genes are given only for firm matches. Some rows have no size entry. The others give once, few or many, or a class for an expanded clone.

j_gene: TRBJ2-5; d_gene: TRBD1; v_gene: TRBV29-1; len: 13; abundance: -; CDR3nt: TGCAGCGTTTGGACAGGGGGCCTAGAGACCCAGTACTTC; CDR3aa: CSVWTGGLETQYF
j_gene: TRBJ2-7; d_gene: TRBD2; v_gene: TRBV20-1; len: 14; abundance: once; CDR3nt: TGCAGTGCTAGTGGTTGGCGGGAGTCTTATGAGCAGTACTTC; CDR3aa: CSASGWRESYEQYF
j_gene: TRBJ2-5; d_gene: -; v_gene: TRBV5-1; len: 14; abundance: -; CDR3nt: TGCGCCAGCAGCTTCAAAGGACTACAAGAGACCCAGTACTTC; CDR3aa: CASSFKGLQETQYF
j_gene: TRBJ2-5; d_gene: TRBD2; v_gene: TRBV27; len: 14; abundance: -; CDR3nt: TGTGCCAGCAGTCGGACTAGCGGGACAGAGACCCAGTACTTC; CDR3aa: CASSRTSGTETQYF
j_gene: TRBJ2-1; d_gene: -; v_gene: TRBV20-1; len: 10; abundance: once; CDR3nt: TGCAGTGCGTCTATCCGTGAGCAGTTCTTC; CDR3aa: CSASIREQFF
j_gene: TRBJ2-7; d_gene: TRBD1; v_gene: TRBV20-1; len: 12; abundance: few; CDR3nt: TGCAGTGCTATAACAGGGGGAGACGAGCAGTACTTC; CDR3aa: CSAITGGDEQYF
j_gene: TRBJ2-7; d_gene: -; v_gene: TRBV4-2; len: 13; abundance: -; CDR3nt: TGTGCCAGCAGCCAATCGAACCTGTCCGAGCAGTACTTC; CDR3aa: CASSQSNLSEQYF
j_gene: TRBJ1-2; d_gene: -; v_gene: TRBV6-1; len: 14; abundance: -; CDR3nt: TGTGCCAGCAGAGGGACGGCCTCTTCCTATGGCTACACCTTC; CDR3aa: CASRGTASSYGYTF
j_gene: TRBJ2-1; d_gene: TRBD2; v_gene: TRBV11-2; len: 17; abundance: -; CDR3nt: TGTGCCAGCAGCCCCTGGACTAGCGGGAGGGCCTACAATGAGCAGTTCTTC; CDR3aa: CASSPWTSGRAYNEQFF
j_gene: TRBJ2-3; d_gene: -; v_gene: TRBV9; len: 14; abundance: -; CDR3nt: TGTGCCAGCAGCGTAGTCCTGAGCACAGATACGCAGTATTTT; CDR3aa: CASSVVLSTDTQYF
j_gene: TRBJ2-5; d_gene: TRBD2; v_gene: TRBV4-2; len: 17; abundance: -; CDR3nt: TGTGCCAGCAGCCACGACCCCGGGACTATTAGTACGGAGACCCAGTACTTC; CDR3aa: CASSHDPGTISTETQYF
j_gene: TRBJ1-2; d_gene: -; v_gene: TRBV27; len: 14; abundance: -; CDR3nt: TGTGCCAGCAGTTTATCGAGGAGGGTTTATGGCTACACCTTC; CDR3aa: CASSLSRRVYGYTF
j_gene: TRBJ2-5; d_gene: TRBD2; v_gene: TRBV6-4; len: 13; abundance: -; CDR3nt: TGTGCCAGCCCGAGGTGGACTAGCGGGGAAGAGTACTTC; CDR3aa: CASPRWTSGEEYF
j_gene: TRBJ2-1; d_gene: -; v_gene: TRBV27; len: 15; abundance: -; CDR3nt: TGTGCCCCAGCGCCCGGGGGGCATGTGGACAATGAGCAGTTCTTC; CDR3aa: CAPAPGGHVDNEQFF
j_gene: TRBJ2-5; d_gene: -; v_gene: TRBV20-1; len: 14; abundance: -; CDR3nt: TGCAGTGCTAGCGGCGGGACGGTTGAAGAGACCCAGTACTTC; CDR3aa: CSASGGTVEETQYF
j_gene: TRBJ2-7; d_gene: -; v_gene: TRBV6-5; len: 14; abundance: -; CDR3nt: TGTGCCAGCAGTTACGGGGACGGACCCTACGAGCAGTACTTC; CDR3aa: CASSYGDGPYEQYF
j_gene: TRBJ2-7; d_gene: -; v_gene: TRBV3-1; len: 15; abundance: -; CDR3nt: TGTGCCAGCAGCCAAGAGTATAGGACTTCCTACGAGCAGTACTTC; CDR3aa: CASSQEYRTSYEQYF
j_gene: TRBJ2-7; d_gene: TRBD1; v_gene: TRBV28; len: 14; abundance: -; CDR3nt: TGTGCCAGCACCCCAGGACAGGAGGCCTACGAGCAGTACTTC; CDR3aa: CASTPGQEAYEQYF
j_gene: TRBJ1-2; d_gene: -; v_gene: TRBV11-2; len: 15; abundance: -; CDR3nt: TGTGCCAGCAGCTTAGGAGGGGGATACGGCTATGGCTACACCTTC; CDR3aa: CASSLGGGYGYGYTF
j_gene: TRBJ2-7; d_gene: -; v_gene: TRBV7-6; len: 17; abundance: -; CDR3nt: TGTGCCAGCAGCTTAGAGTCCCCGGGACTTTCCACCTACGAGCAGTACTTC; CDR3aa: CASSLESPGLSTYEQYF
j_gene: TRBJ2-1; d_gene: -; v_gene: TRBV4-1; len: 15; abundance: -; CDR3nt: TGCGCCAGCAGCCAAGACGAGGGCACGGGGGATGAGCAGTTCTTC; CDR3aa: CASSQDEGTGDEQFF
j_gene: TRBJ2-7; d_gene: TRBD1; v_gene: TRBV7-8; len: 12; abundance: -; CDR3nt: TGTGCCAGCAGGTTGACAGGGTTCGAGCAGTACTTC; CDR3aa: CASRLTGFEQYF
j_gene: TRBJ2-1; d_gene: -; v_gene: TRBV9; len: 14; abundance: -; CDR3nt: TGTGCCAGCAGCCCCTCGTGGAGTGGCAATGAGCAGTTCTTC; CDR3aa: CASSPSWSGNEQFF
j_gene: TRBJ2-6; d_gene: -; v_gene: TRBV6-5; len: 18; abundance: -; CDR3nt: TGTGCCAGCAGTTACGGACCGACGGGATTCTCTGGGGCCAACGTCCTGACTTTC; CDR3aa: CASSYGPTGFSGANVLTF
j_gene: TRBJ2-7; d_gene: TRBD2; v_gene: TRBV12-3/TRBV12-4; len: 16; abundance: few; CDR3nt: TGTGCCAGCAGTTCCTCGATTGGGGGAGGGCAAAACGAGCAGTACTTC; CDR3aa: CASSSSIGGGQNEQYF
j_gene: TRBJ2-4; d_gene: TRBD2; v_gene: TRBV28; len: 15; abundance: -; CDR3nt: TGTGCCAGCAGCAAACTAGCGGGGGGCAAAAACATTCAGTACTTC; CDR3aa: CASSKLAGGKNIQYF
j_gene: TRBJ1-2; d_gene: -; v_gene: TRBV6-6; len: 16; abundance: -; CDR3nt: TGTGCCAGCAGTTACCCAGAGGTTGGGGGAGACTATGGCTACACCTTC; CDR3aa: CASSYPEVGGDYGYTF
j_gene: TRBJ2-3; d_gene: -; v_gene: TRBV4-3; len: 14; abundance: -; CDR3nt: TGCGCCAGCAGCGACAGCCGGGCGACAGATACGCAGTATTTT; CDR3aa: CASSDSRATDTQYF
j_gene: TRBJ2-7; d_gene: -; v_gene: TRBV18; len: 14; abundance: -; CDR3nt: TGTGCCAGCTCATCACTCGGGGGTGAAGGCGAGCAGTACTTC; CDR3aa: CASSSLGGEGEQYF
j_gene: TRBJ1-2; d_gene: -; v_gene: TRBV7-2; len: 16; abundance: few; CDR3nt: TGTGCCAGCAGCCGCCGCGGTGGGACACAGAACTATGGCTACACCTTC; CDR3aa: CASSRRGGTQNYGYTF
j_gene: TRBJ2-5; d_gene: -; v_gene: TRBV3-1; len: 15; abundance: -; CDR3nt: TGTGCCAGCAGCCAACCCGGGGTTGGCATGGAGACCCAGTACTTC; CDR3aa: CASSQPGVGMETQYF